This is a list of T cell receptor beta chains from one sample in a study of T cell changes during pregnancy in multiple sclerosis. Repertoires were generated with immunoSEQ multiplex PCR, while TCRdb's copy carries only in-frame clones and drops some. The sample holds tens of thousands of clones, about 87% seen once. Sequencing used CD4+ T cells from peripheral blood mononuclear cells, obtained in the first trimester of pregnancy. These receptors were taken from a female donor with multiple sclerosis, enrolled in a pregnancy study. Both conserved end residues are trimmed from each CDR3. Fields, in order: clone size, J gene, V gene, CDR3 protein. Expanded clones get a size class; other rows say once, few or many, or leave the size out.

>NA|TRBJ1-1|TRBV5-4
ASSSPGQRTEAF
>NA|TRBJ1-3|TRBV5-4
ASSRGGADGNTIY
>NA|TRBJ2-7|TRBV18
ASSPPTGPYEQY
>NA|TRBJ2-3|TRBV28
ASSLSWGLAGADTQY
>NA|TRBJ2-5|TRBV28
ASSSRDRGRETQY
>NA|TRBJ1-4|TRBV7-2
ASSSGGRNEKLF
>NA|TRBJ2-2|TRBV5-1
ASSPGLANTGELF
>NA|TRBJ1-1|TRBV14
ASSQGAGQGAEAF
>few|TRBJ1-2|TRBV19
ASSISADSYGYT
>NA|TRBJ1-1|TRBV18
ASLEVLGTEAF
>NA|TRBJ2-1|TRBV18
ASSPPTGISYNEQF
>NA|TRBJ2-7|TRBV6-5
ASSYRRLAGTYEQY
>NA|TRBJ2-3|TRBV28
ASSFPSGAFPADTQY
>NA|TRBJ1-5|TRBV7-8
ASSPTRGQGNQPQH
>once|TRBJ2-3|TRBV5-6
ASSFVPGQKSTDTQY
>once|TRBJ2-7|TRBV2
ASRGLRYEQY
>NA|TRBJ2-3|TRBV11-3
ASSPGQGGTDTQY
>once|TRBJ2-4|TRBV9
ASSESLDSVGLKNIQY
>NA|TRBJ1-1|TRBV5-6
ASSLNGLLNTEAF
>once|TRBJ2-1|TRBV5-1
ASSLELADYNEQF
>few|TRBJ2-7|TRBV27
ASSLSATGTSVAYEQY
>NA|TRBJ2-1|TRBV19
ASRRTSGGKYNEQF
>NA|TRBJ2-7|TRBV27
ASSLSGSRAFYEQY
>NA|TRBJ2-3|TRBV5-6
ASSWNPPLAGATDTQY
>NA|TRBJ2-3|TRBV19
ASSPASLGGSTDTQY
>NA|TRBJ1-5|TRBV7-9
ASSLGGLGQPQH
>NA|TRBJ2-1|TRBV7-7
ASSLGGTSGTGEQF